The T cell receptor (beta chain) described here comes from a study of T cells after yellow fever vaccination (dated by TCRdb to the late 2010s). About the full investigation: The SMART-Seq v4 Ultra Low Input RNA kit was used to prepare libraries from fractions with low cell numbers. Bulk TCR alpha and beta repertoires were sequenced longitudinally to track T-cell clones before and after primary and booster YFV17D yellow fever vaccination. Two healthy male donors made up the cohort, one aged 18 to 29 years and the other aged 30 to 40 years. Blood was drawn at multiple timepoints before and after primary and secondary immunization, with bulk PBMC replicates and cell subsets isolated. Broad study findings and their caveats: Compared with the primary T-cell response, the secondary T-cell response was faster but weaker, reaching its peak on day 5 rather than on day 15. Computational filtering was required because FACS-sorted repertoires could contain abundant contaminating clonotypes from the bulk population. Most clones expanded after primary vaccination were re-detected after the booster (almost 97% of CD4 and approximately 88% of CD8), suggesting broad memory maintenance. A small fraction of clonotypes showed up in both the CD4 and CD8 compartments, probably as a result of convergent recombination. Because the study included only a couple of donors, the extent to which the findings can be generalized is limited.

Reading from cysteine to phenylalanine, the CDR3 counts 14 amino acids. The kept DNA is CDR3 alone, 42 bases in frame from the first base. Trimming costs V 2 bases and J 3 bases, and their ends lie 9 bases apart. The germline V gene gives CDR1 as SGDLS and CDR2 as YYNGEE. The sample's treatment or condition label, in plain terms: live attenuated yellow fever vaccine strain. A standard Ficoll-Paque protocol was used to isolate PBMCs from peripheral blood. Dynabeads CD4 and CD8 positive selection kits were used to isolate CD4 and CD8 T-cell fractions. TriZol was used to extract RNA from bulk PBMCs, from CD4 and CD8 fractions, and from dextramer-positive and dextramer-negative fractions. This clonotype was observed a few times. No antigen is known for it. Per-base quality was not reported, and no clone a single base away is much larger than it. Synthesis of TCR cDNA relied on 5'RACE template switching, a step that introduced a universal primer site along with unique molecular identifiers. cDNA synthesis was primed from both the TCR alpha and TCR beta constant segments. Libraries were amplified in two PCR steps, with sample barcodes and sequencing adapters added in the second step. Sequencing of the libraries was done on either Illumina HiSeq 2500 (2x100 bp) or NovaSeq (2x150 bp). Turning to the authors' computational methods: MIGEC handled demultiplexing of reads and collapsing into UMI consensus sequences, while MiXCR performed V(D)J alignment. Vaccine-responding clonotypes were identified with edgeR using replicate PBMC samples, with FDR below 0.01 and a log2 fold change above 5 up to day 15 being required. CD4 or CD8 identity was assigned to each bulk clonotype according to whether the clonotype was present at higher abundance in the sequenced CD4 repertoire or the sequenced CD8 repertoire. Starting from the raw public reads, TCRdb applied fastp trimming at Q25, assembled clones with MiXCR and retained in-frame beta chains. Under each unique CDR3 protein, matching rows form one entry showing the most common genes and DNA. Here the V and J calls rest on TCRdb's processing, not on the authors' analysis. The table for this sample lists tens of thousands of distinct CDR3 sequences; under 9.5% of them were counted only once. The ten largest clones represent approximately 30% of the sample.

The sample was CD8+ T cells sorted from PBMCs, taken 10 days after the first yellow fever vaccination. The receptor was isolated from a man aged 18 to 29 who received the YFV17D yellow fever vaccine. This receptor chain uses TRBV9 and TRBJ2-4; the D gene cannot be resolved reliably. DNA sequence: TGTGCCAGCAGCGTCTCGGCAGACAAAAACATTCAGTACTTC. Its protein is CASSVSADKNIQYF.